Listed below are T cell receptor beta chains from one sample, sequenced in a study of T cell changes during pregnancy in multiple sclerosis. Clones were read by immunoSEQ multiplex PCR, and TCRdb kept only the in-frame ones, dropping some. The table records 58,000 or so clones, approximately 89% of them present only once. Sequencing used peripheral blood, obtained after pregnancy. These receptors all come from a female donor with multiple sclerosis, enrolled in a pregnancy study. Each CDR3 is given with its conserved first and last residue. The D gene is left open where the match is weak. Not every row has a clone size; where given, it reads once, few, many or a size class.

cdr3_aa cdr3_nt d_call j_call clone_size cdr3_length v_call
CASSHRQGIATEAFF TGTGCCAGTAGCCACAGACAGGGAATCGCCACTGAAGCTTTCTTT TRBD1 TRBJ1-1 - 15 TRBV19
CASSSVQGALSAEAFF TGTGCCAGCAGCTCCGTTCAGGGGGCGCTTTCCGCTGAAGCTTTCTTT TRBD1 TRBJ1-1 - 16 TRBV5-5
CASSLVGTAYYGYTF TGTGCCAGCAGCTTAGTTGGGACAGCCTACTATGGCTACACCTTC TRBD1 TRBJ1-2 - 15 TRBV7-9
CASSLSAGKVNGYTF TGTGCCAGCAGCTTATCGGCAGGGAAGGTGAATGGCTACACCTTC - TRBJ1-2 - 15 TRBV7-2
CASSPSGTSQYF TGTGCCAGCAGCCCTAGCGGAACGTCCCAGTACTTC TRBD2 TRBJ2-5 - 12 TRBV7-8
CASSQTPGLGETQYF TGTGCCAGCAGTCAAACCCCGGGACTAGGGGAGACCCAGTACTTC TRBD2 TRBJ2-5 - 15 TRBV6-6
CASSDSVGGGNNEQFF TGTGCCAGCAGTGACTCTGTTGGTGGCGGAAACAATGAGCAGTTCTTC - TRBJ2-1 - 16 TRBV6-4
CASRLQTTSTEAFF TGTGCCAGTAGGTTACAGACTACAAGCACTGAAGCTTTCTTT - TRBJ1-1 - 14 TRBV19
CASSKSGTYNEQFF TGTGCCAGTAGTAAGTCCGGGACCTACAATGAGCAGTTCTTC - TRBJ2-1 - 14 TRBV19
CSASLGGARDEKLFF TGCAGCGCCTCCCTTGGAGGGGCGCGGGATGAAAAACTGTTTTTT - TRBJ1-4 - 15 TRBV29-1
CASSYGARVRSPLHF TGTGCCAGCAGTTACGGGGCCAGGGTCCGTTCACCCCTCCACTTT - TRBJ1-6 few 15 TRBV6-5
CASSIRGYRKAYEQYF TGTGCCAGTAGTATAAGGGGCTACAGGAAGGCCTACGAGCAGTACTTC - TRBJ2-7 - 16 TRBV19
CASRVYDRVDGYTF TGTGCCAGCAGGGTTTACGACAGGGTGGATGGCTACACCTTC TRBD1 TRBJ1-2 - 14 TRBV2
CASSKDLMNTEAFF TGTGCCAGTAGTAAAGACCTAATGAACACTGAAGCTTTCTTT - TRBJ1-1 - 14 TRBV19
CASSLGGARAFF TGTGCCAGCAGTCTAGGGGGGGCGCGAGCTTTCTTT - TRBJ1-1 once 12 TRBV25-1
CASSLAGAQYNEQFF TGTGCCAGCAGCCTAGCGGGGGCCCAATACAATGAGCAGTTCTTC TRBD2 TRBJ2-1 - 15 TRBV5-6
CASSLGGGTEAFF TGTGCCAGCAGCTTAGGGGGAGGCACTGAAGCTTTCTTT - TRBJ1-1 once 13 TRBV7-9
CATRSGTGGLEQYF TGTGCCACGCGTTCCGGGACAGGGGGCCTCGAGCAGTACTTC TRBD1 TRBJ2-7 - 14 TRBV30
CASSIPGLNNEQFF TGTGCCAGTAGTATCCCCGGACTTAACAATGAGCAGTTCTTC - TRBJ2-1 - 14 TRBV19
CASRQGDRNDEQYF TGCGCCAGCAGACAGGGGGATCGGAATGACGAGCAGTACTTC TRBD1 TRBJ2-7 - 14 TRBV5-1
CASSIFWTANPTDTQYF TGTGCCAGTAGTATTTTTTGGACAGCCAATCCCACAGATACGCAGTATTTT - TRBJ2-3 - 17 TRBV19
CASSDQTGVNTEAFF TGTGCCAGCAGTGACCAGACAGGGGTGAATACTGAAGCTTTCTTT TRBD1 TRBJ1-1 - 15 TRBV6-1
CAWAPQGYEQYF TGTGCCTGGGCGCCTCAGGGATACGAGCAGTACTTC - TRBJ2-7 - 12 TRBV30
CASSAQYRDRGNEQFF TGTGCCAGCAGCGCCCAGTACCGGGACAGGGGCAATGAGCAGTTCTTC TRBD1 TRBJ2-1 - 16 TRBV9
CASSLIAGALNTGELFF TGTGCCAGCAGCTTAATAGCGGGGGCCCTGAACACCGGGGAGCTGTTTTTT TRBD2 TRBJ2-2 - 17 TRBV11-2
CASSLTTGTGLYEQYF TGTGCCAGCTCACTTACAACCGGGACAGGGCTCTACGAGCAGTACTTC TRBD1 TRBJ2-7 - 16 TRBV18
CASSAGARAEAFF TGTGCCAGCAGCGCGGGGGCGAGGGCTGAAGCTTTCTTT - TRBJ1-1 - 13 TRBV7-6
CASTHSAANEKLFF TGTGCCAGCACCCACAGTGCCGCTAATGAAAAACTGTTTTTT - TRBJ1-4 - 14 TRBV11-2
CAWRVLGRKGYGYTF TGTGCCTGGAGGGTACTAGGCAGGAAGGGATATGGCTACACCTTC - TRBJ1-2 - 15 TRBV30
CASSSVGGWDTQYF TGCGCCAGCAGCTCTGTGGGGGGATGGGATACGCAGTATTTT - TRBJ2-3 - 14 TRBV5-1
CASSVREQEDTQYF TGTGCCAGCAGCGTAAGAGAGCAGGAAGATACGCAGTATTTT - TRBJ2-3 - 14 TRBV9
CASSSSGVATGELFF TGTGCCAGCAGTTCTAGCGGGGTAGCCACCGGGGAGCTGTTTTTT TRBD2 TRBJ2-2 - 15 TRBV28
CASSATGQGNTIYF TGTGCCAGCAGTGCCACAGGGCAAGGAAACACCATATATTTT - TRBJ1-3 - 14 TRBV9
CASTWGDSPLHF TGTGCCAGCACATGGGGAGATTCACCCCTCCACTTT - TRBJ1-6 few 12 TRBV6-1
CASSRDSNYGYTF TGTGCCAGCAGCCGGGACAGTAACTATGGCTACACCTTC TRBD1 TRBJ1-2 - 13 TRBV2
CAISEGDSEAFF TGTGCCATCAGTGAGGGGGACAGTGAAGCTTTCTTT TRBD1 TRBJ1-1 medium-sized 12 TRBV10-3
CASSRLSGGGNTEAFF TGCGCCAGCAGCCGCCTAAGTGGGGGAGGGAACACTGAAGCTTTCTTT - TRBJ1-1 - 16 TRBV4-3